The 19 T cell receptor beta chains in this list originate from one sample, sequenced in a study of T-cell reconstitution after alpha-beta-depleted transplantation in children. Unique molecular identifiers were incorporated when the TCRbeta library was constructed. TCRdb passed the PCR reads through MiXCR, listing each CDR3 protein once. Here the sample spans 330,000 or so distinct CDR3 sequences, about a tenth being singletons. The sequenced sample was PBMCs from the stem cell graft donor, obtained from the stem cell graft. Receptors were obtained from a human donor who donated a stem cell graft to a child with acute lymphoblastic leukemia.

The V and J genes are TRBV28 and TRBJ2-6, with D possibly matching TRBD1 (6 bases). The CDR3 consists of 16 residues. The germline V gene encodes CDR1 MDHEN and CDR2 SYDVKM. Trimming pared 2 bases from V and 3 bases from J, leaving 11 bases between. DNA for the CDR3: TGTGCCAGCAGTTTACATACAGGGCTTGGGGCCAACGTCCTGACTTTC. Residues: CASSLHTGLGANVLTF.

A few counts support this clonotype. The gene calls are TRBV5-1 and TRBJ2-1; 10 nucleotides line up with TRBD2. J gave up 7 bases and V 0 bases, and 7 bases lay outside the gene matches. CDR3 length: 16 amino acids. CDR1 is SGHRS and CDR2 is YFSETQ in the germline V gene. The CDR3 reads CASSLGLGLARNEQFF. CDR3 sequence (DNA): TGCGCCAGCAGCTTGGGGTTGGGACTAGCGAGAAATGAGCAGTTCTTC.

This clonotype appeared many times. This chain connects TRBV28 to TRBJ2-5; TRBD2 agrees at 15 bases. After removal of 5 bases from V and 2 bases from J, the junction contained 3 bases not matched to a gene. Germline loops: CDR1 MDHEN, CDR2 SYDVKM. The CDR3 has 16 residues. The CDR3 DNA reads TGTGCCAGCAGTCCTGGGACTAGCGGGAGGCAAGAGACCCAGTACTTC. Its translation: CASSPGTSGRQETQYF.

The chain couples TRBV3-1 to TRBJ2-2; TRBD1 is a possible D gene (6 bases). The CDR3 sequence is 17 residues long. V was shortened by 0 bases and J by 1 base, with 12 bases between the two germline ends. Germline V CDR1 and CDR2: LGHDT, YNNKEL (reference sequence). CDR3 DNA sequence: TGTGCCAGCAGCCAAGATCAGGGGACCCTGAACACCGGGGAGCTGTTTTTT. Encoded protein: CASSQDQGTLNTGELFF.

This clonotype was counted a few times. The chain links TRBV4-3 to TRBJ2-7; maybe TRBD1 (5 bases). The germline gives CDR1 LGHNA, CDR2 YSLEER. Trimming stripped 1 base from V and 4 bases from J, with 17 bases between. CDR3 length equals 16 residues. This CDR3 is CASSQGRSEGAYEQYF. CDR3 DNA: TGCGCCAGCAGCCAAGGGCGTTCGGAAGGGGCTTACGAGCAGTACTTC.

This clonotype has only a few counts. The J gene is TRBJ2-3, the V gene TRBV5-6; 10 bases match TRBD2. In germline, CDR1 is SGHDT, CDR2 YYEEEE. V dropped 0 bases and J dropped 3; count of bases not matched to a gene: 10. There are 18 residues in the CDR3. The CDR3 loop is CASSLVLAGVSRTDTQYF. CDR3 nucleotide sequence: TGTGCCAGCAGCTTGGTTCTAGCGGGAGTATCAAGGACAGATACGCAGTATTTT.

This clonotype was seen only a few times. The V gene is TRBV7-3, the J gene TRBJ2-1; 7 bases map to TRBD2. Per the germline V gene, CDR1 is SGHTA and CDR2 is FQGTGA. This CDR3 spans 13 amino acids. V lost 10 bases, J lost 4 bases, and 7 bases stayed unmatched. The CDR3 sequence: CAIAGRSYNEQFF. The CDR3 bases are TGTGCCATCGCCGGGAGGAGTTACAATGAGCAGTTCTTC.

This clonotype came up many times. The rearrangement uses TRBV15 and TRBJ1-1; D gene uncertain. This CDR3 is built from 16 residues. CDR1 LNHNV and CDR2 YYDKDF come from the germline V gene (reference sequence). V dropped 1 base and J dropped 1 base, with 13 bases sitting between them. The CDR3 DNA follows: TGTGCCACCAGCAGAGGTGGGCAAGCCCCGAACACTGAAGCTTTCTTT. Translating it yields CATSRGGQAPNTEAFF.

The CDR3 protein is CATSASGDSVFANTGELFF. The CDR3 DNA reads as TGTGCCACCAGTGCCTCGGGGGACAGCGTATTCGCGAACACCGGGGAGCTGTTTTTT. The chain recombines TRBV24-1 with TRBJ2-2, with a tentative D call TRBD1 (7 bases). This CDR3 has 19 residues. Looked up from germline, CDR1 is KGHDR and CDR2 is SFDVKD. With 5 bases removed from V and 0 bases from J, the gap between germline ends came to 21 bases.

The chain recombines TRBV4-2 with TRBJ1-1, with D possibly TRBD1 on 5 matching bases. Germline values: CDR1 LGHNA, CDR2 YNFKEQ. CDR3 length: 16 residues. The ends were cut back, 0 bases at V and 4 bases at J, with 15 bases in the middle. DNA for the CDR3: TGTGCCAGCAGCCAAGAACGTCAGGGATTCGGCACTGAAGCTTTCTTT. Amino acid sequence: CASSQERQGFGTEAFF.

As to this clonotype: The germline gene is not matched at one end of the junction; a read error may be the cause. In DNA form, the CDR3 reads TGTGCTAGCAGCTTGGGCATTAGTAATGAGCAGTTCTTC. Its translation is CASSLGISNEQFF. The V gene is TRBV7-7, the J gene TRBJ2-1; D is ambiguous. The CDR3 is made up of 13 amino acids. Germline lookup yields CDR1 SSHAT and CDR2 FNYEAQ (reference sequence).

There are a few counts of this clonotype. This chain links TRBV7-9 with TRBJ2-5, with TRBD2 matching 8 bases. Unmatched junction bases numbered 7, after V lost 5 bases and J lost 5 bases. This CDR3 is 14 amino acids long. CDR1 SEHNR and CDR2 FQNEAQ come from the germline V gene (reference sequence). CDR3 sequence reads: CASSPTSGHETQYF. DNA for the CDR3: TGTGCCAGCAGCCCCACTAGCGGTCATGAGACCCAGTACTTC. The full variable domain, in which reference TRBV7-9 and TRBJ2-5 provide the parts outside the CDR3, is DTGVSQNPRHKITKRGQNVTFRCDPISEHNRLYWYRQTLGQGPEFLTYFQNEAQLEKSRLLSDRFSAERPKGSFSTLEIQRTEQGDSAMYLCASSPTSGHETQYFGPGTRLLVL.

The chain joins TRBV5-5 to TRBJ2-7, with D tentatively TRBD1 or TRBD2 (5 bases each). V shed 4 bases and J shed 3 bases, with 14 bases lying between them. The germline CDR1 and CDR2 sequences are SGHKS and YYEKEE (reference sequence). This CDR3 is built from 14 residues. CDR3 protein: CASSKGRLDYEQYF. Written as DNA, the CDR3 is TGTGCCAGCAGCAAGGGACGGCTTGACTACGAGCAGTACTTC.

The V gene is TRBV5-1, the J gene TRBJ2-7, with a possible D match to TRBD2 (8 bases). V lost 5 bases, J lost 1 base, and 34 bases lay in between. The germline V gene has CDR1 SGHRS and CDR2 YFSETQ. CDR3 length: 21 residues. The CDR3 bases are TGCGCCAGCAGATCCGGGGACAGAACCCAAAGGACTAGCATGGGATCCTACGAGCAGTACTTC. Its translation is CASRSGDRTQRTSMGSYEQYF.

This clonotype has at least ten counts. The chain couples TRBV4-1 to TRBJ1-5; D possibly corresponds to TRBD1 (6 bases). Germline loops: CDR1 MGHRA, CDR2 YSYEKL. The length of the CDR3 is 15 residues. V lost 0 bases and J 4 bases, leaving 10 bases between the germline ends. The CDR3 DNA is TGCGCCAGCAGCCAAGAACTGCAGGGGAATCAGCCCCAGCATTTT. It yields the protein CASSQELQGNQPQHF.

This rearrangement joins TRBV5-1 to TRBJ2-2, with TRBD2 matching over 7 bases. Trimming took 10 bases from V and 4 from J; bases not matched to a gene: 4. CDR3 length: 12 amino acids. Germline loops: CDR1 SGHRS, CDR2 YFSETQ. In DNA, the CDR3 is TGCGCCCACGGGGGGAGCACCGGGGAGCTGTTTTTT. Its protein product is CAHGGSTGELFF.

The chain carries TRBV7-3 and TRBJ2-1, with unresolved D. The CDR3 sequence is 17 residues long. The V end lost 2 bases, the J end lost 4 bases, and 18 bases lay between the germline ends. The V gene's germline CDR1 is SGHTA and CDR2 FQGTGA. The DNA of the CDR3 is TGTGCCAGCAGCTTAGTCGGAAGGTTAGGGTTTTACAATGAGCAGTTCTTC. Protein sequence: CASSLVGRLGFYNEQFF. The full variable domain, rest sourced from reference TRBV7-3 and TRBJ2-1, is GAGVSQTPSNKVTEKGKYVELRCDPISGHTALYWYRQSLGQGPEFLIYFQGTGAADDSGLPNDRFFAVRPEGSVSTLKIQRTERGDSAVYLCASSLVGRLGFYNEQFFGPGTRLTVL.

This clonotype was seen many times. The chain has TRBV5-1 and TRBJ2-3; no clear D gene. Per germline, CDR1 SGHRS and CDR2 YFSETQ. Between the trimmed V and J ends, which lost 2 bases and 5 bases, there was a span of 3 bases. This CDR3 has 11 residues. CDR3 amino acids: CASSFRDTQYF. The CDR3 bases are TGCGCCAGCAGCTTCCGAGATACGCAGTATTTT.

CDR3 region: CSVLPTGGLNTEAFF. CDR3 coding DNA: TGCAGCGTTTTACCGACAGGGGGATTAAACACTGAAGCTTTCTTT. The J gene is TRBJ1-1, the V gene TRBV29-1, with 9 bases matching TRBD1. This CDR3 has 15 residues. Germline V lookup: CDR1 SQVTM, CDR2 ANQGSEA. V lost 5 bases to trimming and J lost 2 bases; unmatched junction nucleotides: 9. The variable domain in full, completed from reference TRBV29-1 and TRBJ1-1, reads SAVISQKPSRDICQRGTSLTIQCQVDSQVTMMFWYRQQPGQSLTLIATANQGSEATYESGFVIDKFPISRPNLTFSTLTVSNMSPEDSSIYLCSVLPTGGLNTEAFFGQGTRLTVV.